The rows below give T cell receptor beta chains drawn from one sample of a study of T cells after yellow fever vaccination. From the 5' RACE reads, TCRdb called clonotypes with MiXCR, one entry per CDR3 protein. The sample lists 320,000 or so distinct CDR3 sequences, approximately 8% occurring once. The sequencing here drew on PBMCs, taken 45 days after the first yellow fever vaccination. Every receptor here comes from a man between 18 and 29 years old who received the YFV17D yellow fever vaccine. Each CDR3 is given with its conserved first and last residue. The D gene is left open where the match is weak. Rows may omit the clone size; those that give it use once, few, many or a size class.

clone size	V gene	J gene	D gene	CDR3 DNA	CDR3 protein
few	TRBV12-3/TRBV12-4	TRBJ2-1	TRBD2	TGTGCCAGCAGTTCAGGGACTAGCTACAATGAGCAGTTCTTC	CASSSGTSYNEQFF
few	TRBV5-1	TRBJ2-1	TRBD2	TGCGCCAGCAGCTTCCCGGGACTAGCGGGGGTTTCAGACTACAATGAGCAGTTCTTC	CASSFPGLAGVSDYNEQFF
NA	TRBV7-2	TRBJ2-6	NA	TGTGCCAGCAGCTTATCCGGCGGGGCCAACGTCCTGACTTTC	CASSLSGGANVLTF
many	TRBV20-1	TRBJ2-1	NA	TGCAGTGCTAGAGATAGGCAGCGGGCCTACAATGAGCAGTTCTTC	CSARDRQRAYNEQFF
many	TRBV11-2	TRBJ2-5	NA	TGTGCCAGCAGCTTATTTCCGGGACCCCAAGAGACCCAGTACTTC	CASSLFPGPQETQYF
many	TRBV27	TRBJ2-1	TRBD2	TGTGCCACTACTAGCGGGGGGTACAATGAGCAGTTCTTC	CATTSGGYNEQFF
few	TRBV7-2	TRBJ2-5	TRBD2	TGTGCCAGCAGCACCAGGACTAGCGGGAGCCTACAAGAGACCCAGTACTTC	CASSTRTSGSLQETQYF
many	TRBV4-1	TRBJ2-3	TRBD2	TGCGCCAGCAGCCAAGGCCCCCCGGTCGCGGGGGGAGCAGATACGCAGTATTTT	CASSQGPPVAGGADTQYF
NA	TRBV4-1	TRBJ2-6	TRBD1	TGCGCCAGCAGCCAAGTCGGGACAGGGCCTGGGGCCAACGTCCTGACTTTC	CASSQVGTGPGANVLTF
few	TRBV5-6	TRBJ2-5	NA	TGTGCCAGCAGCTTGGAGGGCCGCGGGGCCGATCAAGAGACCCAGTACTTC	CASSLEGRGADQETQYF
NA	TRBV7-2	TRBJ2-7	TRBD2	TGTGCCAGCAGCTTGACTACTAGCGCGGCCTACGAGCAGTACTTC	CASSLTTSAAYEQYF
few	TRBV28	TRBJ1-1	TRBD1	TGTGCCAGCAGTCCCGACAGGGGGCCGAACACTGAAGCTTTCTTT	CASSPDRGPNTEAFF
many	TRBV3-1	TRBJ1-1	NA	TGTGCCAGCAGCCAAGAGGGGTCAAGGGCTTTCTTT	CASSQEGSRAFF
NA	TRBV11-2	TRBJ2-1	TRBD1	TGTGCCAGCAGCGTAACAGGGGAATACCCCTACAATGAGCAGTTCTTC	CASSVTGEYPYNEQFF
few	TRBV21-1	TRBJ2-1	NA	TGTGCCAGCAGCAATCGGGACAAATACAATGAGCAGTTCTTC	CASSNRDKYNEQFF
NA	TRBV18	TRBJ2-5	NA	TGTGCCAGCTCACCCGCCTTGCAGGGTGTAAGCGAGACCCAGTACTTC	CASSPALQGVSETQYF